One and the same sample provided the 26 T cell receptor beta chains below, sequenced in a study of CD8+CD57+ T cells in acquired aplastic anemia. Both TCR beta VDJ combination and CDR3 sequence profiling were carried out. Genomic DNA was the template for this profiling. Each CDR3 protein gets one entry after TCRdb re-called the reads with MiXCR. The sample includes some 130,000 distinct CDR3 sequences, around two fifths of them seen just once. Sample: sorted CD4+, CD8+, or CD8+CD57+ T cells (not recorded which) from PBMCs. All receptors come from a human donor in good health, serving as a control.

This clonotype was picked up a small number of times. The chain recombines TRBV19 with TRBJ2-1; D is perhaps TRBD1 (6 bases). Trimming shortened V by 1 base and J by 3 bases, and 13 bases separated the two germline ends. The CDR3 sequence is 16 residues long. Germline V gene data show CDR1 as LNHDA and CDR2 as SQIVND (reference sequence). CDR3 amino acids: CASSIGRGSLYNEQFF. The CDR3 DNA follows: TGTGCCAGTAGTATAGGCAGGGGTTCCCTCTACAATGAGCAGTTCTTC. Combining the CDR3 with reference TRBV19 and TRBJ2-1 gives the whole variable domain DGGITQSPKYLFRKEGQNVTLSCEQNLNHDAMYWYRQDPGQGLRLIYYSQIVNDFQKGDIAEGYSVSREKKESFPLTVTSAQKNPTAFYLCASSIGRGSLYNEQFFGPGTRLTVL.

This clonotype was seen once. CDR3 sequence (DNA): TGTGCCAGCAGCCCTGGAGGGTCAGATACGCAGTATTTT. The encoded protein is CASSPGGSDTQYF. This sequence joins TRBV7-6 and TRBJ2-3, with D tentatively TRBD2 (6 bases). V shed 5 bases and J shed 4 bases, with 10 bases lying between them. The CDR3 has 13 residues. The germline V gene has CDR1 SGHVS and CDR2 FNYEAQ.

Only a few counts were recorded for this clonotype. This chain uses TRBV18 with TRBJ2-4; D assignment may be TRBD1 or TRBD2 (5 bases each). This CDR3 has 13 amino acids. V was shortened by 3 bases and J by 12 bases, with 15 bases between the two germline ends. Germline V gives CDR1 KGHSH, CDR2 LQKENI. The CDR3 coding sequence is TGTGCCAGCTCACCCTTCCCCCGGGACCGTCAGTACTTC. It is translated as CASSPFPRDRQYF.

The V and J genes are TRBV24-1 and TRBJ2-1, with D perhaps matching TRBD1 (6 bases). Trimming removed 4 bases at V and 0 bases at J, with 12 bases between. Germline CDR1 reads KGHDR; CDR2 reads SFDVKD. This CDR3 contains 16 residues. Here the CDR3 DNA reads TGTGCCACCAGTGAGTCACAGGGCTTCTCCTACAATGAGCAGTTCTTC. Protein sequence: CATSESQGFSYNEQFF.

This clonotype was observed at least ten times. This chain uses TRBV7-2 with TRBJ2-1; D gene ambiguous. The CDR3 has 11 amino acids. CDR1 is SGHTA and CDR2 is FQGNSA in the germline V gene. V was clipped by 5 bases and J by 9 bases, with 8 bases between them. This chain's CDR3 is CASSATIEQFF. The CDR3 DNA reads TGTGCCAGCAGCGCAACGATTGAGCAGTTCTTC.

V usage is TRBV10-3 and J usage is TRBJ2-7; a weak D match, TRBD1 (6 bases). Per the germline V gene, CDR1 is ENHRY and CDR2 is SYGVKD. The V and J ends lost 6 bases and 6 bases respectively, with 18 bases between them. The CDR3 extends over 14 amino acids. In DNA form, the CDR3 reads TGTGCCATCAGCGCTGGCCAGGGGACGGCCGAGCAGTACTTC. Translated: CAISAGQGTAEQYF.

The gene calls are TRBV20-1 and TRBJ1-5; TRBD1 matches 9 bases. V was clipped by 5 bases and J by 3 bases; unmatched bases: 5. The germline gives CDR1 DFQATT, CDR2 SNEGSKA (reference sequence). CDR3 length equals 14 residues. The CDR3 DNA reads TGCAGTGCTCTACAACAGGGGGCCAATCAGCCCCAGCATTTT. Its protein is CSALQQGANQPQHF.

At least ten counts were recorded for this clonotype. This sequence joins TRBV20-1 and TRBJ2-7; the D gene is possibly TRBD1 (5 bases). Deletions cut 5 bases from V and 3 bases from J, with 14 bases between. CDR3 size: 13 residues. Germline lookup yields CDR1 DFQATT and CDR2 SNEGSKA (reference sequence). The chain's CDR3 is CSAGLQGGYEQYF. As DNA, the CDR3 is TGCAGTGCTGGATTGCAGGGCGGCTACGAGCAGTACTTC.

This clonotype was observed many times. The chain links TRBV15 to TRBJ1-3; no reliable D call. The CDR3 runs to 16 residues. The germline V and J ends were trimmed by 1 base and 0 bases, with 10 bases remaining between them. Germline loops: CDR1 LNHNV, CDR2 YYDKDF (reference sequence). In nucleotides, the CDR3 is TGTGCCACCAGCAGAGCGAAGTTAACCTCTGGAAACACCATATATTTT. Translated: CATSRAKLTSGNTIYF.

This clonotype appeared a few times. The V and J genes are TRBV5-6 and TRBJ1-6; 9 nucleotides match TRBD1. CDR1 and CDR2 from the germline V gene are SGHDT and YYEEEE. CDR3 size: 14 residues. Trimming took 5 bases from V and 17 from J; bases not matched to a gene: 14. The CDR3 is CASRPGTGTKIVHF. The CDR3 DNA is TGTGCCAGCAGGCCAGGGACAGGGACCAAAATCGTCCACTTT.

This clonotype has ten or more counts. The rearrangement joins TRBV19 to TRBJ1-1, with a tentative D call TRBD1 (5 bases). Germline V gene data show CDR1 as LNHDA and CDR2 as SQIVND (reference sequence). The CDR3 covers 15 residues. V was cut by 4 bases and J by 1 base, with 13 bases left in between. Here the CDR3 reads CASSKMWGGNTEAFF. The DNA for the CDR3 is TGTGCCAGTAGTAAGATGTGGGGGGGGAACACTGAAGCTTTCTTT.

This clonotype appeared many times. The V gene is TRBV6-1, the J gene TRBJ1-2; D is undetermined. V lost 6 bases to trimming and J lost 7 bases, with 9 bases between them. Germline V gene lookup returns CDR1 MNHNS and CDR2 SASEGT. This CDR3 region has 11 residues. CDR3 loop: CASSRSGGYTF. DNA for the CDR3: TGTGCCAGCAGCCGCAGTGGTGGCTACACCTTC.

This clonotype was picked up many times. V is TRBV12-3 or TRBV12-4 and J is TRBJ2-3, with D tentatively TRBD2 (5 bases). This CDR3 is built from 12 residues. V was trimmed by 7 bases and J by 6 bases, leaving 11 bases between them. This chain's CDR3 is CASKRESDTQYF. CDR3 nucleotides: TGTGCCAGCAAGAGGGAGTCGGATACGCAGTATTTT.

The rearrangement uses TRBV4-1 and TRBJ1-6; TRBD1 is a possible D gene (6 bases). CDR3 length equals 14 residues. Germline V gene sequence: CDR1 MGHRA, CDR2 YSYEKL. Trimming removed 8 bases at V and 9 bases at J, with 17 bases between. The CDR3, as DNA: TGCGCCAGCGGCTGGGACACCGCAGTTTCACCCCTCCACTTT. Its protein product is CASGWDTAVSPLHF.

Ten or more counts support this clonotype. V and J are TRBV12-3 or TRBV12-4 and TRBJ2-7; TRBD1 aligns across 8 bases. V lost 5 bases to trimming and J lost 5 bases; unmatched junction nucleotides: 17. This CDR3 is built from 17 residues. CDR3 loop: CASSRAVRQGARDEQYF. CDR3 nucleotide sequence: TGTGCCAGCAGTCGCGCAGTGCGGCAGGGGGCTAGGGACGAGCAGTACTTC.

At least ten counts were recorded for this clonotype. The genes are TRBV24-1 and TRBJ2-7; 9 bases line up with TRBD1. With 2 bases clipped from V and 1 base from J, the junction kept 2 bases outside the gene matches. Germline V gene lookup returns CDR1 KGHDR and CDR2 SFDVKD. This CDR3 comprises 15 residues. CDR3 in DNA: TGTGCCACCAGTGATTCCGGGACAGGGTCCTACGAGCAGTACTTC. It yields the protein CATSDSGTGSYEQYF.

A remark on this clonotype: A much larger clone lies one base from this, so it may be a read error. The rearrangement uses TRBV24-1 and TRBJ2-2; D is ambiguous. The germline V and J ends were trimmed by 5 bases and 1 base, with 19 bases remaining between them. CDR3 length: 18 amino acids. Germline CDR1 KGHDR, CDR2 SFDVKD. CDR3 bases: TGTGCCACCAGTGTTTTACCCTCCGGACGCCGGAACACCGGGGAGCTGTTTTTT. It translates to CATSVLPSGRRNTGELFF.

The chain joins TRBV19 to TRBJ2-7; TRBD2 matches 13 bases. Germline V gene lookup returns CDR1 LNHDA and CDR2 SQIVND (reference sequence). There are 15 residues in the CDR3. The trim removed 5 bases at V and 2 bases at J, leaving 3 bases unmatched. The CDR3 sequence: CASSSGTSGTYEQYF. The DNA of the CDR3 is TGTGCCAGTAGTTCCGGGACTAGCGGGACCTACGAGCAGTACTTC.

The sample holds one count of this clonotype. CDR3 amino acids: CASSTGPHEQYF. As DNA, the CDR3 is TGTGCCAGTAGTACGGGACCTCACGAGCAGTACTTC. This chain uses TRBV19 with TRBJ2-7; D could derive from TRBD1 or TRBD2 (5 bases each). The germline CDR1 and CDR2 sequences are LNHDA and SQIVND (reference sequence). This CDR3 has 12 residues. V lost 4 bases, J lost 5 bases, and 9 bases lay in between.

The V gene is TRBV2, the J gene TRBJ1-1; weak D call: TRBD1 (5 bases). The V and J ends lost 11 bases and 1 base respectively, with 8 bases between them. CDR1 SNHLY and CDR2 FYNNEI come from the germline V gene. The CDR3 contains 11 residues. The CDR3 region has the DNA TGTGCCGACAGAGGGAACACTGAAGCTTTCTTT. Translation gives CADRGNTEAFF.

A word on this clonotype: A much larger clone is a single base away; this may be a read error. The chain couples TRBV5-1 to TRBJ1-2, with D unclear. Germline CDR1 is SGHRS and CDR2 is YFSETQ. This CDR3 spans 13 amino acids. For the CDR3, the DNA is TGCGCCGGCAGCTTGGGTAGAACCGACGGCTACACCTTC. Translated, it gives CAGSLGRTDGYTF. Complete variable domain (other parts from reference TRBV5-1 and TRBJ1-2): KAGVTQTPRYLIKTRGQQVTLSCSPISGHRSVSWYQQTPGQGLQFLFEYFSETQRNKGNFPGRFSGRQFSNSRSEMNVSTLELGDSALYLCAGSLGRTDGYTFGSGTRLTVV.

This clonotype occurred many times. The chain employs TRBV7-2 and TRBJ2-7; the D is unclear. CDR1 SGHTA and CDR2 FQGNSA come from the germline V gene. The V gene lost 5 bases and the J gene lost 0 bases, with 11 bases spanning the gap. The CDR3 covers 14 residues. The CDR3 bases are TGTGCCAGCAGCCCGTCGGGCCTCTCCTACGAGCAGTACTTC. It codes for CASSPSGLSYEQYF.

The J gene is TRBJ2-3, the V gene TRBV24-1; TRBD2 agrees at 13 bases. CDR3 length: 16 amino acids. Germline CDR1 is KGHDR and CDR2 is SFDVKD. Trimming took 1 base from V and 6 from J; bases not matched to a gene: 3. Here the CDR3 DNA reads TGTGCCACCAGTGATTTAGCGACTAGCGGGAGGGATACGCAGTATTTT. Its protein product is CATSDLATSGRDTQYF.

This clonotype came up a few times. This chain uses TRBV19 with TRBJ2-7; TRBD2 agrees at 10 bases. The CDR3 extends over 14 amino acids. Germline V gives CDR1 LNHDA, CDR2 SQIVND (reference sequence). V shed 4 bases and J 4 bases; nucleotides not matched to a gene: 4. The CDR3 nucleotides are TGTGCCAGTAGTACCCTAGCGGGAGTTTACGAGCAGTACTTC. Its protein product is CASSTLAGVYEQYF.

For this clonotype: A read error may be the cause here, since a much bigger clone is one base away. This chain joins TRBV3-1 and TRBJ2-2; 10 bases agree with TRBD2. The germline CDR1 and CDR2 sequences are LGHDT and YNNKEL (reference sequence). The CDR3 covers 15 residues. In DNA form, the CDR3 reads TGTGCCGGCAGCCTCGGGACTAGCGTAACCGGGGAGCTGTTTTTT. This encodes CAGSLGTSVTGELFF.

This clonotype was observed a few times. The V gene is TRBV3-1, the J gene TRBJ1-2; D may be TRBD1 (6 bases). From germline, CDR1 is LGHDT and CDR2 YNNKEL (reference sequence). V dropped 6 bases and J dropped 6 bases, with 14 bases sitting between them. CDR3 length: 13 residues. CDR3 coding DNA: TGTGCCAGCAGTCCCAGGGGAACAGATGGCTACACCTTC. As protein: CASSPRGTDGYTF.